This T cell receptor beta chain was retrieved from a study of T cells after yellow fever vaccination. Study observations and caveats: A large majority of primary-vaccination clones showed up again after the booster (about 97% CD4, around 90% CD8). Overlap between CD4 and CD8 compartments was detected for a small share of clonotypes.

CDR3 size: 16 residues. The V gene lost 2 bases and the J gene lost 0 bases, with 10 bases spanning the gap. Germline V gives CDR1 SGHTA, CDR2 FQGTGA. Making TCR cDNA involved 5'RACE template switching, which added UMIs and a universal primer site. TCRdb independently ran MiXCR on the 5' RACE reads; one entry per CDR3 protein. The table shows hundreds of thousands of distinct CDR3 sequences, with roughly 4.3% occurring only once. This clonotype was counted a few times. Its antigen is not known. The gene calls are TRBV7-3 and TRBJ2-2; TRBD1 is a possible D gene (5 bases). This sample comprised PBMCs, obtained 5 days after the yellow fever booster vaccination. This TCR was sampled from a man aged 18 to 29 who received the YFV17D yellow fever vaccine. Written as DNA, the CDR3 is TGTGCCAGCAGCTTATCTGGGGCATCGAACACCGGGGAGCTGTTTTTT. Encoded protein: CASSLSGASNTGELFF.